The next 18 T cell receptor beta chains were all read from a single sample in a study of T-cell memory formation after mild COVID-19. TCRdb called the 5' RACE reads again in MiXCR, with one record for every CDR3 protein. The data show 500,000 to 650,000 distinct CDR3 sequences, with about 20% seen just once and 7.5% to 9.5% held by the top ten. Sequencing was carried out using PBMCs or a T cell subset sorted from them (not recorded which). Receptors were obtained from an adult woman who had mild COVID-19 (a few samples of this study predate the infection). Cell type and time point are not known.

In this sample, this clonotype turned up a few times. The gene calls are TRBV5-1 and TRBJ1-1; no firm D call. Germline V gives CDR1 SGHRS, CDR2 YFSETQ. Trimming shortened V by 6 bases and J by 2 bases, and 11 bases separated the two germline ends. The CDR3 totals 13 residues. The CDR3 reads CASTPNSNTEAFF. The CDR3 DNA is TGCGCCAGCACTCCAAACAGCAACACTGAAGCTTTCTTT.

CDR3 DNA sequence: TGCAGTGCTAGAGACCAAGCGGTTCTGACCGGGGAGCTGTTTTTT. Its protein is CSARDQAVLTGELFF. This chain connects TRBV20-1 to TRBJ2-2, with D perhaps matching TRBD2 (5 bases). The CDR3 loop spans 15 amino acids. Deletions cut 0 bases from V and 5 bases from J, with 13 bases between. From germline, CDR1 is DFQATT and CDR2 SNEGSKA (reference sequence).

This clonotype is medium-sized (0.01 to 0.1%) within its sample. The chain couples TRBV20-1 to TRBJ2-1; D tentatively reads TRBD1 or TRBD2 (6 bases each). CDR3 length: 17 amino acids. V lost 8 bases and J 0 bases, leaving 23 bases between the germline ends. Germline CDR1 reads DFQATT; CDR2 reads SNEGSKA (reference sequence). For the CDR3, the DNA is TGCAGTCCAAGGGACTCGGGGGCCGTTGCCTCCTACAATGAGCAGTTCTTC. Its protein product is CSPRDSGAVASYNEQFF.

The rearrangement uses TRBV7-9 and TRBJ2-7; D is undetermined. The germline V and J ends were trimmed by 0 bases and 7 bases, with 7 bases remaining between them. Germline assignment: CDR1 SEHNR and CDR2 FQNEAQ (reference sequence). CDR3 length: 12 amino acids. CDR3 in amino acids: CASSLANGEQYF. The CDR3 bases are TGTGCCAGCAGCTTAGCGAATGGGGAGCAGTACTTC. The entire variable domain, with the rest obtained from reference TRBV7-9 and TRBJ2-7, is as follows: DTGVSQNPRHKITKRGQNVTFRCDPISEHNRLYWYRQTLGQGPEFLTYFQNEAQLEKSRLLSDRFSAERPKGSFSTLEIQRTEQGDSAMYLCASSLANGEQYFGPGTRLTVT.

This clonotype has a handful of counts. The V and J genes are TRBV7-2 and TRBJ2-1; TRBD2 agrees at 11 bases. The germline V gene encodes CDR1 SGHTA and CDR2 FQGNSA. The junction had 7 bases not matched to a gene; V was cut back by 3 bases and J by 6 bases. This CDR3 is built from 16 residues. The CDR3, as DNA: TGTGCCAGCAGCTTCGAACTAGCGGGGGCGCGCAATGAGCAGTTCTTC. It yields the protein CASSFELAGARNEQFF.

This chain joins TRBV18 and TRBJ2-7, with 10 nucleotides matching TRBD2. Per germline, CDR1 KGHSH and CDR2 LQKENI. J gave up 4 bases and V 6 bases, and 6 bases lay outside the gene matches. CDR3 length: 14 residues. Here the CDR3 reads CASSGLAGVYEQYF. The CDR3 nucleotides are TGTGCCAGCTCGGGGCTAGCGGGGGTATACGAGCAGTACTTC.

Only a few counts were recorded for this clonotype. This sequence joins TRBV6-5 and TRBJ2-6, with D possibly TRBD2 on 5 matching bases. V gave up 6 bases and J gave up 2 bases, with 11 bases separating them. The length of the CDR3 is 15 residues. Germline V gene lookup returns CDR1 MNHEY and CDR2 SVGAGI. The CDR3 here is CASSRPGAGANVLTF. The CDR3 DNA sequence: TGTGCCAGCAGCCGCCCCGGGGCTGGGGCCAACGTCCTGACTTTC.

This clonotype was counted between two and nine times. The DNA for the CDR3 is TGCAGTGCTAGGATCACTTCTAGCAATCAGCCCCAGCATTTT. It codes for CSARITSSNQPQHF. This chain uses TRBV20-1 with TRBJ1-5, with D hard to call. This CDR3 comprises 14 residues. Germline V gene sequence: CDR1 DFQATT, CDR2 SNEGSKA (reference sequence). The ends were cut back, 3 bases at V and 0 bases at J, with 9 bases in the middle.

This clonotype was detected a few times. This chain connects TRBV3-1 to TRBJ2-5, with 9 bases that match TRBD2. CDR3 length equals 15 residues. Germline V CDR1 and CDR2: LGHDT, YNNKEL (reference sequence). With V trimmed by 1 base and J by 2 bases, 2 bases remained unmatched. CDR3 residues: CASSQATSGQETQYF. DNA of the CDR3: TGTGCCAGCAGCCAAGCGACTAGCGGACAAGAGACCCAGTACTTC.

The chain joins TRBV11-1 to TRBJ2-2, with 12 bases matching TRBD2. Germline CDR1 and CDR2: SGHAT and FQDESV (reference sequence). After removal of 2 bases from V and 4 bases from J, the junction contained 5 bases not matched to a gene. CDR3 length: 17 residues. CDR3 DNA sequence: TGTGCCAGCAGCTTACGCCGACTAGCGGGGGCCACCGGGGAGCTGTTTTTT. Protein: CASSLRRLAGATGELFF.

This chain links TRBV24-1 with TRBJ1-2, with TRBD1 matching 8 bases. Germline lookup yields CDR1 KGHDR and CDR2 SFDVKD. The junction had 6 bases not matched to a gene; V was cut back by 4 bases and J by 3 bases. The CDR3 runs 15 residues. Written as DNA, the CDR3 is TGTGCCACCAGTGACTCCCCGACAGGGGACTATGGCTACACCTTC. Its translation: CATSDSPTGDYGYTF.

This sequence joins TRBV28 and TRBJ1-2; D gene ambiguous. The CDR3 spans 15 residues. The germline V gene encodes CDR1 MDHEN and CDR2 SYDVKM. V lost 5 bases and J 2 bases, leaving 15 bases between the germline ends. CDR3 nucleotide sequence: TGTGCCAGCAGTCCCGGTGGTTTAGGGAACTATGGCTACACCTTC. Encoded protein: CASSPGGLGNYGYTF.

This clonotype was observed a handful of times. This chain's CDR3 is CASSYVGAAGDTQYF. For the CDR3, the DNA is TGTGCCAGCAGCTACGTGGGGGCGGCGGGAGATACGCAGTATTTT. V gene TRBV7-2 combines with J gene TRBJ2-3, with D perhaps matching TRBD1 (6 bases). Trimming took off 4 bases at V and 5 bases at J, with 16 bases between the two ends. The germline V gene encodes CDR1 SGHTA and CDR2 FQGNSA. CDR3 length: 15 residues. The whole variable domain, filled in from reference TRBV7-2 and TRBJ2-3, reads GAGVSQSPSNKVTEKGKDVELRCDPISGHTALYWYRQSLGQGLEFLIYFQGNSAPDKSGLPSDRFSAERTGGSVSTLTIQRTQQEDSAVYLCASSYVGAAGDTQYFGPGTRLTVL.

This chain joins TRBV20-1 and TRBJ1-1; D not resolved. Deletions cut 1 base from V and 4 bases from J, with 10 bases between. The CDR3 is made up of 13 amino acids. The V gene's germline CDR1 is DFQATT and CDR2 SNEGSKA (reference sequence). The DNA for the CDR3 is TGCAGTGCTAGAGGCCCGGCGGGCACTGAAGCTTTCTTT. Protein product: CSARGPAGTEAFF.

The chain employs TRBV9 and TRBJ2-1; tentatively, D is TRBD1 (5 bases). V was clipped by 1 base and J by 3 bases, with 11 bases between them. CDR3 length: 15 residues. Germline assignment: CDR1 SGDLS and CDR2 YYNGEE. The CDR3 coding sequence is TGTGCCAGCAGCGTAAGCTCCCAGGGCTACAATGAGCAGTTCTTC. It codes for CASSVSSQGYNEQFF. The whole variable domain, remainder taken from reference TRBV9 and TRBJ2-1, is DSGVTQTPKHLITATGQRVTLRCSPRSGDLSVYWYQQSLDQGLQFLIQYYNGEERAKGNILERFSAQQFPDLHSELNLSSLELGDSALYFCASSVSSQGYNEQFFGPGTRLTVL.

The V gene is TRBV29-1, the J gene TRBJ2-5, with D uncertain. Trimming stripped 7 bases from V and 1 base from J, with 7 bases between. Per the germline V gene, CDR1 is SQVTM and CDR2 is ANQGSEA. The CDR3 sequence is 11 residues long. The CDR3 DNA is TGCAGCGGCCAGGCCCAAGAGACCCAGTACTTC. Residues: CSGQAQETQYF.

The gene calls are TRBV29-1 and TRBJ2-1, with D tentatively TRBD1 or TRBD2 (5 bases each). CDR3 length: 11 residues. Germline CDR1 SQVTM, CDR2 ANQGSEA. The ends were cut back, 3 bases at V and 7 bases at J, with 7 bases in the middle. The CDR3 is CSVDEGNEQFF. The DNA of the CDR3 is TGCAGCGTTGACGAGGGGAATGAGCAGTTCTTC.

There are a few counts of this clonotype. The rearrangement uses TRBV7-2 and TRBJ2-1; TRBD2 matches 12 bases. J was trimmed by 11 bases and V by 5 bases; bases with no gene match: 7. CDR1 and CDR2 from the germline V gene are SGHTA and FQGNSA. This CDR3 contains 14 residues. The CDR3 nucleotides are TGTGCCAGCAGCACCGGACTAGCGGGGCAAAAGCAGTTCTTC. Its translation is CASSTGLAGQKQFF.